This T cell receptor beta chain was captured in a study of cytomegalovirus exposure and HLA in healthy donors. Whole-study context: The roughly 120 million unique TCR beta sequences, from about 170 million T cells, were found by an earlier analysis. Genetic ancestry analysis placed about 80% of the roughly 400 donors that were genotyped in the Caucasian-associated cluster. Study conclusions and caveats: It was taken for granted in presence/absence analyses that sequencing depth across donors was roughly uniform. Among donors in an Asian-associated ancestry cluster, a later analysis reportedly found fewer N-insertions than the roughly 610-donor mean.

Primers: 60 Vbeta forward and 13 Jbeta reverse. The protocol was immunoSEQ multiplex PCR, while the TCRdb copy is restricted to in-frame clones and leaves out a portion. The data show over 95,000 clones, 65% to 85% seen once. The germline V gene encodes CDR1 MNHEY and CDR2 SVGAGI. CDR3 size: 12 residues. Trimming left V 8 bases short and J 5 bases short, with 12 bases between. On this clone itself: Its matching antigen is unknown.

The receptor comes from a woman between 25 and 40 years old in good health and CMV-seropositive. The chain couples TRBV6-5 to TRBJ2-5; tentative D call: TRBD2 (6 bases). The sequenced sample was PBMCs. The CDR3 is CASGAGRETQYF. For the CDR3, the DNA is TGTGCCAGCGGAGCAGGGAGGGAGACCCAGTACTTC.